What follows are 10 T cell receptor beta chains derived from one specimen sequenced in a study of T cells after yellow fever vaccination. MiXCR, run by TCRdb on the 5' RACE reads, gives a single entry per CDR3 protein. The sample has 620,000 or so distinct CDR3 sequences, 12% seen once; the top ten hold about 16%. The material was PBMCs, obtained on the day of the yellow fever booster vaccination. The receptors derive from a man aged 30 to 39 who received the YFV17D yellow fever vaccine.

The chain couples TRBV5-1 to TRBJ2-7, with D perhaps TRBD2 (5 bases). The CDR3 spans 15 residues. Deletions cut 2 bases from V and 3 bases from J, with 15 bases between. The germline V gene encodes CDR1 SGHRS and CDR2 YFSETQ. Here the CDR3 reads CASSFGPGSGYEQYF. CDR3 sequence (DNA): TGCGCCAGCAGCTTCGGACCGGGGTCTGGCTACGAGCAGTACTTC.

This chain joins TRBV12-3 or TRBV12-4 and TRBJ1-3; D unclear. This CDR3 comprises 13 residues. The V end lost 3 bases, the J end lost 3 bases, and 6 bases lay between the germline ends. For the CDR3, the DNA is TGTGCCAGCAGTTTCATGGGTGGAAACACCATATATTTT. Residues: CASSFMGGNTIYF.

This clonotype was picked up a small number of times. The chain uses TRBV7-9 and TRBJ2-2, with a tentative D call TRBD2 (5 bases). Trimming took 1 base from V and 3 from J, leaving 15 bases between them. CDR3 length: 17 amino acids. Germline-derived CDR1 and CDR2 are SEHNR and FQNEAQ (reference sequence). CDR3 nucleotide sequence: TGTGCCAGCAGCTTAGTTTCGGACTCGCTGTACACCGGGGAGCTGTTTTTT. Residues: CASSLVSDSLYTGELFF.

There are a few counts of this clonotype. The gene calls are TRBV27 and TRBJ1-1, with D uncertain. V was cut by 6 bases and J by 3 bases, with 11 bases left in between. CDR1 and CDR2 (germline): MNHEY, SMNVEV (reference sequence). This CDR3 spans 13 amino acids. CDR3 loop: CASSSEGYTEAFF. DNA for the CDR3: TGTGCCAGCAGCTCGGAAGGGTACACTGAAGCTTTCTTT.

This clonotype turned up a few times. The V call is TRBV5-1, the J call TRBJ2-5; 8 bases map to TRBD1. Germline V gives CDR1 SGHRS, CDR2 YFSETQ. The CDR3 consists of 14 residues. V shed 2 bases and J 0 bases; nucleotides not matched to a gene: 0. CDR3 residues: CASSLQGDQETQYF. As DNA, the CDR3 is TGCGCCAGCAGCTTACAGGGGGACCAAGAGACCCAGTACTTC.

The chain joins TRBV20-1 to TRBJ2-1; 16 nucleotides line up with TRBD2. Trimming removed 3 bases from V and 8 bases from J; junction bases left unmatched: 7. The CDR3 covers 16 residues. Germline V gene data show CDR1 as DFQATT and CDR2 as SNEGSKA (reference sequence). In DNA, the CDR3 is TGCAGTGCTAGTCTACGGGGACTAGCGGGAGGGGATGAGCAGTTCTTC. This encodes CSASLRGLAGGDEQFF.

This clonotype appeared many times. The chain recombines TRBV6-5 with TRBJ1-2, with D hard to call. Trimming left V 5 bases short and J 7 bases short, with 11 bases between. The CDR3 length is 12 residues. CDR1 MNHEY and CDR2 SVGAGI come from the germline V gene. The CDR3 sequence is CASSPDEGGYTF. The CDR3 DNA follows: TGTGCCAGCAGTCCCGACGAAGGTGGCTACACCTTC.

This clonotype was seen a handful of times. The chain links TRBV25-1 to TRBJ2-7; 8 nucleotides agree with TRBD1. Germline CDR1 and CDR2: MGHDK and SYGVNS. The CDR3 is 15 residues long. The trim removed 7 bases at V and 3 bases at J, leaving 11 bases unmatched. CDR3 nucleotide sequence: TGTGCCAGCACTTATTCCGGGACAGGACACTACGAGCAGTACTTC. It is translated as CASTYSGTGHYEQYF.

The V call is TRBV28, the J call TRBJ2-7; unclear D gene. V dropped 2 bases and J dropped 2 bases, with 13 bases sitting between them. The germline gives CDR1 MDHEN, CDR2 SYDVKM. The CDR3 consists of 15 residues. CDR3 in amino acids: CASSLARRPPYEQYF. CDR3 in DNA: TGTGCCAGCAGTTTAGCCCGCCGGCCCCCCTACGAGCAGTACTTC.

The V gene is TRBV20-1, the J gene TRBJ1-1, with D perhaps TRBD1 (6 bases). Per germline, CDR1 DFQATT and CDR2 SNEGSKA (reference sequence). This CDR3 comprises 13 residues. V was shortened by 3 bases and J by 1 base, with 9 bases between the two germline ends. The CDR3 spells CSARRGQNTEAFF. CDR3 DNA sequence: TGCAGTGCTAGGAGGGGACAGAACACTGAAGCTTTCTTT.